Presented here are 14 T cell receptor beta chains from one specimen sequenced in a study of T cells after posttransplantation cyclophosphamide. Sequencing was performed with immunoSEQ multiplex PCR; in TCRdb, only in-frame clones are kept and a portion is missing. This sample has thousands of clones, with 61% found just once. The sequenced sample consisted of memory CD8+ T cells sorted from blood. The receptors were gathered from a woman in her 30s in good health and a related stem cell transplant donor.

The rearrangement links TRBV7-2 to TRBJ1-4; 11 bases fit TRBD1. CDR3 size: 15 residues. V was pared by 4 bases and J by 7 bases, with 5 bases of the junction left unmatched. Germline assignment: CDR1 SGHTA and CDR2 FQGNSA. The CDR3 reads CASSSGQGASEKLFF. The CDR3 DNA follows: TGTGCCAGCAGCTCAGGACAGGGGGCCTCTGAAAAACTGTTTTTT.

This chain links TRBV7-2 with TRBJ1-5; D perhaps matches TRBD1 (6 bases). V dropped 2 bases and J dropped 3 bases, with 17 bases sitting between them. The CDR3 totals 17 residues. From germline, CDR1 is SGHTA and CDR2 FQGNSA. CDR3 protein: CASSLLGGQGINQPQHF. CDR3 DNA: TGTGCCAGCAGCTTATTGGGTGGGCAGGGGATCAATCAGCCCCAGCATTTT.

This chain links TRBV6-5 with TRBJ2-7, with no clear D. The germline V and J ends were trimmed by 5 bases and 2 bases, with 7 bases remaining between them. This CDR3 has 12 residues. Germline V gene lookup returns CDR1 MNHEY and CDR2 SVGAGI. The CDR3 here is CASSLSPYEQYF. DNA of the CDR3: TGTGCCAGCAGTCTTAGCCCCTACGAGCAGTACTTC.

The chain couples TRBV6-1 to TRBJ2-7; D ambiguous. From germline, CDR1 is MNHNS and CDR2 SASEGT. V was shortened by 4 bases and J by 4 bases, with 11 bases between the two germline ends. The CDR3 length is 13 residues. The CDR3: CASSALPGYEQYF. The CDR3 region has the DNA TGTGCCAGCAGTGCTCTCCCCGGGTACGAGCAGTACTTC.

The J gene is TRBJ1-2, the V gene TRBV7-2, with 8 bases identical to TRBD1. The CDR3 sequence is 14 residues long. CDR1 is SGHTA and CDR2 is FQGNSA in the germline V gene. V trimming: 4 bases; J trimming: 2 bases; junction bases outside the gene matches: 3. CDR3 loop: CASSSRTGNYGYTF. DNA for the CDR3: TGTGCCAGCAGCTCGAGGACAGGGAACTATGGCTACACCTTC. Filled out from reference TRBV7-2 and TRBJ1-2, the complete variable domain reads GAGVSQSPSNKVTEKGKDVELRCDPISGHTALYWYRQSLGQGLEFLIYFQGNSAPDKSGLPSDRFSAERTGGSVSTLTIQRTQQEDSAVYLCASSSRTGNYGYTFGSGTRLTVV.

The rearrangement uses TRBV6-4 and TRBJ2-1, with 13 bases aligning to TRBD2. CDR1 MRHNA and CDR2 SNTAGT come from the germline V gene. V shed 7 bases and J 8 bases; nucleotides not matched to a gene: 8. CDR3 length: 15 amino acids. CDR3 coding DNA: TGTGCCAGCACCCCCGGGACTAGCGGGGCAGATGAGCAGTTCTTC. This codes for CASTPGTSGADEQFF.

The CDR3 loop is CASDSDKNIQYF. CDR3 nucleotides: TGTGCCAGCGACAGTGACAAAAACATTCAGTACTTC. This sequence joins TRBV30 and TRBJ2-4, with D possibly being TRBD1 (5 bases). This CDR3 is 12 amino acids long. The ends were cut back, 8 bases at V and 3 bases at J, with 11 bases in the middle. The V gene's germline CDR1 is GTSNPN and CDR2 SVGIG (reference sequence). Drawing the rest from reference TRBV30 and TRBJ2-4, the complete variable domain is SQTIHQWPATLVQPVGSPLSLECTVEGTSNPNLYWYRQAAGRGLQLLFYSVGIGQISSEVPQNLSASRPQDRQFILSSKKLLLSDSGFYLCASDSDKNIQYFGAGTRLSVL.

The V and J genes are TRBV6-5 and TRBJ1-2, with D possibly TRBD1 on 5 matching bases. The V end lost 2 bases, the J end lost 2 bases, and 15 bases lay between the germline ends. The CDR3 covers 16 residues. From germline, CDR1 is MNHEY and CDR2 SVGAGI. CDR3 amino acids: CASSYGPNRWNYGYTF. Here the CDR3 DNA reads TGTGCCAGCAGTTACGGCCCGAACAGGTGGAACTATGGCTACACCTTC.

Notes on this clone: Other DNA sequences of this sample code for an identical CDR3. J is TRBJ1-1 and V is TRBV7-9; D is unclear. There are 12 residues in the CDR3. CDR1 SEHNR and CDR2 FQNEAQ come from the germline V gene (reference sequence). The V and J ends lost 2 bases and 3 bases respectively, with 4 bases between them. CDR3 nucleotide sequence: TGTGCCAGCAGCTTATCGGACACTGAAGCTTTCTTT. Translating it yields CASSLSDTEAFF.

This clone was seen a few times. This chain joins TRBV4-3 and TRBJ1-2; 9 nucleotides agree with TRBD1. This CDR3 has 17 amino acids. V was pared by 0 bases and J by 3 bases, with 8 bases of the junction left unmatched. Germline CDR1 is LGHNA and CDR2 is YSLEER. CDR3 in amino acids: CASSQDLGTGIYYGYTF. The CDR3 DNA reads as TGCGCCAGCAGCCAAGATCTAGGGACAGGGATTTACTATGGCTACACCTTC.

The chain couples TRBV7-7 to TRBJ2-6; tentative D call: TRBD2 (5 bases). This CDR3 region has 17 residues. The V gene's germline CDR1 is SSHAT and CDR2 FNYEAQ (reference sequence). V lost 1 base and J lost 1, with 11 bases in between. CDR3 sequence reads: CASSLEAGASGANVLTF. The CDR3 nucleotides read TGTGCCAGCAGCTTAGAGGCGGGTGCTTCTGGGGCCAACGTCCTGACTTTC. The full variable domain, in which reference TRBV7-7 and TRBJ2-6 provide the parts outside the CDR3, is GAGVSQSPRYKVTKRGQDVTLRCDPISSHATLYWYQQALGQGPEFLTYFNYEAQPDKSGLPSDRFSAERPEGSISTLTIQRTEQRDSAMYRCASSLEAGASGANVLTFGAGSRLTVL.

The chain couples TRBV18 to TRBJ2-2, with 11 positions matching TRBD2. V trimming: 3 bases; J trimming: 1 base; junction bases outside the gene matches: 16. Germline CDR1 is KGHSH and CDR2 is LQKENI. The CDR3 consists of 21 residues. Here the CDR3 reads CASSPAPGLVGLAGNTGELFF. DNA for the CDR3: TGTGCCAGCTCACCGGCGCCAGGGCTCGTTGGACTAGCGGGGAACACCGGGGAGCTGTTTTTT.

CDR3 protein: CASSQEAGGPDTQYF. The CDR3 region has the DNA TGTGCCAGCAGCCAAGAAGCGGGGGGGCCAGATACGCAGTATTTT. The chain carries TRBV4-2 and TRBJ2-3; 10 nucleotides line up with TRBD2. CDR1 and CDR2 (germline): LGHNA, YNFKEQ. The CDR3 consists of 15 residues. J lost 4 bases, V lost 0 bases, and 1 base had no gene match.

This clone was recorded a few times. The V gene is TRBV13, the J gene TRBJ2-3; 9 bases line up with TRBD2. The CDR3 sequence is 16 residues long. Germline V gene lookup returns CDR1 PRHDT and CDR2 FYEKMQ (reference sequence). With 5 bases clipped from V and 9 bases from J, the junction kept 15 bases outside the gene matches. The CDR3 bases are TGTGCCAGCAGCATTCCTCGTCCTAGCGGGGTAAACACGCAGTATTTT. Encoded protein: CASSIPRPSGVNTQYF.